This T cell receptor (beta chain) comes out of a study of identical twins (dated by TCRdb to between 2015 and 2016). In the study overall: TCR alpha and beta repertoires from monozygotic twins, unrelated adults of various ages and cord blood were deep-sequenced to test whether fetal clonotypes persist. To rule out contamination, replicate twin experiments were performed at different times with different library preparation protocols.

Including cysteine and phenylalanine, the CDR3 has 12 amino acids. Only the CDR3 region is kept as DNA, spanning 36 bases read in frame from base 1. The germline ends are 7 bases apart after V is trimmed by 3 bases and J by 7 bases. From a lookup of the germline V gene, CDR1 and CDR2 are KGHSH and LQKENI. Concerning this clonotype: No antigen is known for it. No base qualities exist here, and no much larger clone lies one base off it.

All donors were healthy Caucasians. The twin cohort comprised three pairs of female monozygotic twins, all aged about 18 to 30 years. Using Miltenyi CD45RO+ enrichment and human naive T-cell isolation kits, memory (CD45RO+) and naive T cells were isolated from PBMC. The protocol used for the library was 5' RACE. Sequencing relied on an Illumina HiSeq 2000. A universal primer binding site was introduced by template switching, and a unique molecular identifier was present in the final cDNA, enabling accurate counting of TCR cDNA molecules. First-strand cDNA for TCR alpha and beta chains was synthesized from specific primers in the conserved constant-segment region. Each cDNA library was double barcoded, with a SMART-Mk sample barcode plus Illumina barcodes, to control for contamination. TruSeq adapter sequences and Illumina sample barcodes were added in two successive PCR steps. TCR alpha and beta cDNA libraries were sequenced on the Illumina HiSeq platform with custom primers. Under the source paper's analysis protocol: Unique molecular identifiers were extracted from raw reads with MiGEC, and CDR3 positions were determined with MiXCR. For each individual, recombination models were inferred using an EM algorithm with the repgenHMM and IGoR tools. The tcR package in R was used for shared clonotype analysis, with sharing normalized by the product of cloneset sizes. To study raw recombination free of thymic and clonal selection effects, out-of-frame nonproductive sequences were analyzed. TCRdb reanalyzed the raw reads on its own, using fastp at Q25 for trimming and MiXCR for clone calling, and kept in-frame beta chains. Rows with a matching CDR3 protein are joined into one entry that keeps the most common DNA and genes. TCRdb, not the authors, supplied the V and J calls. Across this sample there are over 15,000 distinct CDR3 sequences, with approximately 70% seen only once. The top ten clonotypes cover 5.9% of the sample.

Paper-wide results and their limitations: Excess twin sharing in beta out-of-frame sequences was weaker because fewer shared sequences lowered the signal-to-noise ratio. Invariant T cells such as MAIT and iNKT could partly confound zero-insertion analyses, although diverse VJ usage argued against such confounding for most clonotypes. Because the same donors could not be followed over many years, conclusions were based on cross-sectional statistical analysis. Compared with coincidental sharing between unrelated individuals, out-of-frame TCR alpha sequences shared between twins had an excess of sequences with low generation probability. Fewer insertions were carried by abundant cord blood beta clonotypes, a similar but weaker trend appeared in young adult naive repertoires, and no such trend appeared in memory repertoires. Recombination models systematically underestimated out-of-frame TCR alpha sharing in monozygotic twins but agreed with sharing between unrelated individuals.

What was sequenced was memory (CD45RO+) T cells sorted from blood. In light of the paper, this sample's cell subset or site label describes: CD45RO+ enriched T cells. The receptor was isolated from a woman aged 18-29 years in good health. This table probably holds off-target reads from a library built for another chain. The V and J segments used are TRBV18 and TRBJ1-5; a weak D assignment points to TRBD1 (6 bases agree). The nucleotide sequence reads as follows: TGTGCCAGCTCACCCGGGGGCCAGCCCCAGCATTTT. This codes for CASSPGGQPQHF.